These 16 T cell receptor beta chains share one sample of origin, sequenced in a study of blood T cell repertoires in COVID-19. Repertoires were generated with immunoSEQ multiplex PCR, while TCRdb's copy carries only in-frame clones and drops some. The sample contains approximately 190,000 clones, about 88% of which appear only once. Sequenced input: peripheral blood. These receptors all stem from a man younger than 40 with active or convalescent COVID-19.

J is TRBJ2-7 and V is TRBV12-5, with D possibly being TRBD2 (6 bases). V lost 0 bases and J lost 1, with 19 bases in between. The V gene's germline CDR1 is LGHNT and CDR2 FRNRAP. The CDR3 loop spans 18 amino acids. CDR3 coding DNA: TGTGCTAGTGGTTTGGTATCTCGGGGGAAGCGGAGGTCCTACGAGCAGTACGTC. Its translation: CASGLVSRGKRRSYEQYV.

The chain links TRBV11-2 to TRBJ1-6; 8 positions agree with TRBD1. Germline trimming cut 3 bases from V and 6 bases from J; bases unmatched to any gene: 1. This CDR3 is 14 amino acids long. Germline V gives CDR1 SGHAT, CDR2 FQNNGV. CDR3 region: CASSLTGVNSPLHF. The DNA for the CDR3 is TGTGCCAGCAGCTTGACAGGGGTTAATTCACCCCTCCACTTT.

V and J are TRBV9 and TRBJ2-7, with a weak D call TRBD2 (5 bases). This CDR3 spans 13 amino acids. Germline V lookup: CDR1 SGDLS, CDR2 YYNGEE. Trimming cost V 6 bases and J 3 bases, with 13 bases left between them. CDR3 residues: CASKGPEDYEQYF. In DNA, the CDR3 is TGTGCCAGCAAAGGGCCGGAGGACTACGAGCAGTACTTC.

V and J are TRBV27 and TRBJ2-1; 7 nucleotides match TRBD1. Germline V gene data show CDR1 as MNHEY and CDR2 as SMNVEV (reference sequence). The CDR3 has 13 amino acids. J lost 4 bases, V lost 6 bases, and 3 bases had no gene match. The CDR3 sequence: CASSPGQYNEQFF. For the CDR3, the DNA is TGTGCCAGCAGCCCGGGACAGTACAATGAGCAGTTCTTC.

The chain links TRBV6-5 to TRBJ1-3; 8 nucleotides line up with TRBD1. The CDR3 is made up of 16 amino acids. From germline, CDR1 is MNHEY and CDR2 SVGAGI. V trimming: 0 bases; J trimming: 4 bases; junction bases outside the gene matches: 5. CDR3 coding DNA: TGTGCCAGCAGTTACTCGAGCAGGGGGCGGGGAAACACCATATATTTT. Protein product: CASSYSSRGRGNTIYF.

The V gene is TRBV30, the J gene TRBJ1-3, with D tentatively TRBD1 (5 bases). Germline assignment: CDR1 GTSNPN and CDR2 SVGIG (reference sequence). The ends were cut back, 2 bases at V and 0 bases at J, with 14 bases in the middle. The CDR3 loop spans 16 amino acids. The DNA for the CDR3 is TGTGCCTGGAGTAGGGGCGGCGGTGACTCTGGAAACACCATATATTTT. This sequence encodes CAWSRGGGDSGNTIYF.

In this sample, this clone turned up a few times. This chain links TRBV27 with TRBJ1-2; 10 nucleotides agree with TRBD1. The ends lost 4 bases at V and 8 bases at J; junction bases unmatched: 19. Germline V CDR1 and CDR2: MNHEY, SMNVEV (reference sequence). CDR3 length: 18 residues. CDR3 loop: CASSSGRGGRDRGSGYTF. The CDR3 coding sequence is TGTGCCAGCAGTTCCGGCCGGGGGGGACGGGACAGGGGAAGCGGCTACACCTTC.

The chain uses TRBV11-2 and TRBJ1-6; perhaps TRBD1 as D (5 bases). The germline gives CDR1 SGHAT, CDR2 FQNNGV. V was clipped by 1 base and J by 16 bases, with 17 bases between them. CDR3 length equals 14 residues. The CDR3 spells CASSLGQGAYRLHF. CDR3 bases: TGTGCCAGCAGCTTAGGGCAGGGCGCCTACCGACTCCACTTT. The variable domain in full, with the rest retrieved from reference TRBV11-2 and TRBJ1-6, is EAGVAQSPRYKIIEKRQSVAFWCNPISGHATLYWYQQILGQGPKLLIQFQNNGVVDDSQLPKDRFSAERLKGVDSTLKIQPAKLEDSAVYLCASSLGQGAYRLHFGNGTRLTVT.

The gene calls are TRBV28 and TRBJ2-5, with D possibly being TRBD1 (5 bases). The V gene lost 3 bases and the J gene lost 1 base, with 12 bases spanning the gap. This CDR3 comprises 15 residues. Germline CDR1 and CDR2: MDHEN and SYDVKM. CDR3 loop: CASSFLGQGQETQYF. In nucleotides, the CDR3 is TGTGCCAGCAGTTTTTTAGGGCAGGGCCAAGAGACCCAGTACTTC.

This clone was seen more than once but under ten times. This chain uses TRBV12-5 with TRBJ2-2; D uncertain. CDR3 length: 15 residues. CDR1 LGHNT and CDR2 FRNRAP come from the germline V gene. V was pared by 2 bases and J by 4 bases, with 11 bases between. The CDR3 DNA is TGTGCTAGTGGTTTGCAGGCCCCGGTCACCGGGGAGCTGTTTTTT. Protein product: CASGLQAPVTGELFF.

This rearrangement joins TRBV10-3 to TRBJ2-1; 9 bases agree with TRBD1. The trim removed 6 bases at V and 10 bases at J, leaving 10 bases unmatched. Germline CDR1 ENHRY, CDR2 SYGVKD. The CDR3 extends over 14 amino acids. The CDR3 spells CAIRPGQGLNEQFF. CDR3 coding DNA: TGTGCCATCAGGCCGGGACAGGGATTGAACGAGCAGTTCTTC.

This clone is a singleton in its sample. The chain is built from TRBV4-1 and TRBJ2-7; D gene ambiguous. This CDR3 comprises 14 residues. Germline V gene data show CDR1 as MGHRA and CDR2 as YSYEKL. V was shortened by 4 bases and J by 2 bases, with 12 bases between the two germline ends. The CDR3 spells CASSPRLETYEQYV. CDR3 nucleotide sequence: TGCGCCAGCAGCCCTCGTCTAGAAACCTACGAGCAGTACGTC.

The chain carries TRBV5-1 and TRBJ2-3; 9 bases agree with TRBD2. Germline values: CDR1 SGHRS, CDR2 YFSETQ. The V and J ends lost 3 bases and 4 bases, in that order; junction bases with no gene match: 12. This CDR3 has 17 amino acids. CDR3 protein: CASSWDSAGGFADTQYF. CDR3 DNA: TGCGCCAGCAGCTGGGATTCAGCGGGAGGATTCGCAGATACGCAGTATTTT.

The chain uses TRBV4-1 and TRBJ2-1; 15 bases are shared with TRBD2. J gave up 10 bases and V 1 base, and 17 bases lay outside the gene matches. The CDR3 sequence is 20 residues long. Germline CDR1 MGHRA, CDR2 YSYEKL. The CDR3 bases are TGCGCCAGCAGCCAAGTATCAGGACTAGCGGGGGGGACAACGGGATGGGAGCAGTTCTTC. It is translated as CASSQVSGLAGGTTGWEQFF.

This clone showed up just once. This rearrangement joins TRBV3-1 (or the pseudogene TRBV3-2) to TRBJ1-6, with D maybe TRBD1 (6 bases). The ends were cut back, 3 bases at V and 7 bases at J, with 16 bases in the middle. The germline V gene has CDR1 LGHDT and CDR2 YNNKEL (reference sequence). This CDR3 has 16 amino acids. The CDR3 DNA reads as TGTGCCAGCAGCCAGGGTCTGGGGGACAAAAATTCACCCCTCCACTTT. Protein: CASSQGLGDKNSPLHF.

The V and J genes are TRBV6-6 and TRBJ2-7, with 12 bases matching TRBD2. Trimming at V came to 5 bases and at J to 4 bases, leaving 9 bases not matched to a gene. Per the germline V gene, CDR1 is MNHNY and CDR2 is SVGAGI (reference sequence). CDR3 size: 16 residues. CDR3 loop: CASSPKRLAGVYEQYV. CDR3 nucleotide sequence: TGTGCCAGCAGTCCGAAACGACTAGCGGGGGTGTACGAGCAGTACGTC.